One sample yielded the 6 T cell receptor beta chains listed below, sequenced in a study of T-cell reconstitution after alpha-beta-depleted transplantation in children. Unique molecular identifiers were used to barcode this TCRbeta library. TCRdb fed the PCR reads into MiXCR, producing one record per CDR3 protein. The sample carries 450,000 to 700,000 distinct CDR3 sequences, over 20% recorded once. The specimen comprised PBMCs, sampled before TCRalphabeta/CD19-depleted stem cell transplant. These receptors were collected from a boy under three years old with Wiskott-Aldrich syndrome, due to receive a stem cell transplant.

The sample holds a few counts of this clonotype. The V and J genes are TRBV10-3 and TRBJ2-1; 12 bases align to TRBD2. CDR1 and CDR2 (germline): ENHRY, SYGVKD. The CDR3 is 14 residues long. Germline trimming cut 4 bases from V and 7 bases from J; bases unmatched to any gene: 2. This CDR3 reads CAISGLAGVNEQFF. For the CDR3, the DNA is TGTGCCATCAGTGGACTAGCGGGAGTTAATGAGCAGTTCTTC.

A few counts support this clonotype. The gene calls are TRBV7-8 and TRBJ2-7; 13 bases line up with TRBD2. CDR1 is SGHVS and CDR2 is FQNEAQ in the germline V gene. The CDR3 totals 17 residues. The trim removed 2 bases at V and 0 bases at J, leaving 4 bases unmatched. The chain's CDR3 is CASSLRTSGSLSYEQYF. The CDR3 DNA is TGTGCCAGCAGCTTAAGGACTAGCGGGAGTCTCTCCTACGAGCAGTACTTC.

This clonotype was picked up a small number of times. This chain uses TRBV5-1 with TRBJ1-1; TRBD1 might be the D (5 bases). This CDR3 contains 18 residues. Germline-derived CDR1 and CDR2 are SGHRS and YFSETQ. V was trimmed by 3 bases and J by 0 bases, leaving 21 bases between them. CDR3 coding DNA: TGCGCCAGCAGCTCCTCCGGGGCCTTGGGTGCAATGAACACTGAAGCTTTCTTT. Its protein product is CASSSSGALGAMNTEAFF. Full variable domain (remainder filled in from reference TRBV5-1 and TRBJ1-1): KAGVTQTPRYLIKTRGQQVTLSCSPISGHRSVSWYQQTPGQGLQFLFEYFSETQRNKGNFPGRFSGRQFSNSRSEMNVSTLELGDSALYLCASSSSGALGAMNTEAFFGQGTRLTVV.

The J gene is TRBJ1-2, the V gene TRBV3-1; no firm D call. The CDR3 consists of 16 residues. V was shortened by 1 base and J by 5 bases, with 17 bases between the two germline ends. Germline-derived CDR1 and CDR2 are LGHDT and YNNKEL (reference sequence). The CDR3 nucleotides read TGTGCCAGCAGCCAAGTTGGAGGGCGCAAGATGTATGGCTACACCTTC. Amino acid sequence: CASSQVGGRKMYGYTF.

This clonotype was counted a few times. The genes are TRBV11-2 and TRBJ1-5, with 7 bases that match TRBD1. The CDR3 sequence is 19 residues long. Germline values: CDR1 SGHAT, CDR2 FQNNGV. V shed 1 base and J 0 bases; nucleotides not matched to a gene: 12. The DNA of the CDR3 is TGTGCCAGCAGCTTAGTTTTGACGGACAGGATCGGTAGCAATCAGCCCCAGCATTTT. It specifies CASSLVLTDRIGSNQPQHF.

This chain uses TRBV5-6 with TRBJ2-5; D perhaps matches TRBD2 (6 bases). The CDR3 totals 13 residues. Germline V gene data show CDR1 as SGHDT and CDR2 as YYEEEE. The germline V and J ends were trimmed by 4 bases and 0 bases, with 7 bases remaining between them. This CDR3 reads CASSGDYQETQYF. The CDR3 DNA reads TGTGCCAGCAGCGGGGACTACCAAGAGACCCAGTACTTC.